Presented here are 31 T cell receptor beta chains from one specimen sequenced in a study of T cell responses to AZD1222 COVID-19 vaccine. The data were produced by immunoSEQ multiplex PCR, yet TCRdb's version contains in-frame clones alone and is incomplete. Among some 120,000 clones listed, about 89% were seen once. The input for sequencing was peripheral blood, taken on day 0 of AZD1222 vaccination. These receptors originate from an adult in good health.

This rearrangement joins TRBV9 to TRBJ1-2; 8 positions match TRBD1. With V trimmed by 2 bases and J by 6 bases, 6 bases remained unmatched. The germline V gene encodes CDR1 SGDLS and CDR2 YYNGEE. The CDR3 totals 14 residues. CDR3 region: CASSVIDRGDGYTF. Here the CDR3 DNA reads TGTGCCAGCAGCGTCATAGACAGGGGAGATGGCTACACCTTC.

The chain joins TRBV4-3 to TRBJ1-1; D ambiguous. Germline V CDR1 and CDR2: LGHNA, YSLEER. V lost 0 bases to trimming and J lost 3 bases, with 20 bases between them. The CDR3 totals 18 residues. CDR3 sequence (DNA): TGCGCCAGCAGCCAAGATCCTGGGCTCTTTGGGAGGGACACTGAAGCTTTCTTT. It yields the protein CASSQDPGLFGRDTEAFF.

The chain joins TRBV9 to TRBJ2-2, with 9 bases lining up with TRBD1. Unmatched junction bases numbered 9, after V lost 4 bases and J lost 2 bases. CDR1 and CDR2 from the germline V gene are SGDLS and YYNGEE. The CDR3 contains 17 residues. The CDR3 region is CASSPGKGQGNTGELFF. The CDR3 DNA reads TGTGCCAGCAGCCCAGGGAAGGGACAGGGTAACACCGGGGAGCTGTTTTTT.

The V and J genes are TRBV7-2 and TRBJ1-5; D is possibly TRBD1 (6 bases). There are 14 residues in the CDR3. Deletions cut 5 bases from V and 3 bases from J, with 11 bases between. Germline lookup yields CDR1 SGHTA and CDR2 FQGNSA. The CDR3 spells CASSPTGNNQPQHF. The DNA of the CDR3 is TGTGCCAGCAGCCCTACAGGGAACAATCAGCCCCAGCATTTT.

This sequence joins TRBV10-3 and TRBJ1-4; D gene unclear. Germline V lookup: CDR1 ENHRY, CDR2 SYGVKD. The CDR3 totals 13 residues. V lost 4 bases and J 7 bases, leaving 10 bases between the germline ends. CDR3: CAISALRGEKLFF. The DNA of the CDR3 is TGTGCCATCAGTGCCCTCCGGGGTGAAAAACTGTTTTTT.

The rearrangement links TRBV4-1 to TRBJ2-7; D is possibly TRBD2 (5 bases). The CDR3 runs to 14 residues. The germline gives CDR1 MGHRA, CDR2 YSYEKL. V was pared by 0 bases and J by 6 bases, with 12 bases between. CDR3 sequence: CASSQERETSEQYF. The CDR3 DNA reads TGCGCCAGCAGCCAAGAACGGGAAACCTCCGAGCAGTACTTC.

The rearrangement joins TRBV6-5 to TRBJ2-5, with D maybe TRBD2 (7 bases). Trimming pared 7 bases from V and 4 bases from J, leaving 16 bases between. The germline V gene has CDR1 MNHEY and CDR2 SVGAGI. CDR3 size: 14 residues. DNA of the CDR3: TGTGCCAGCACCTTAGGGAGGGGGGGAGAGACCCAGTACTTC. Residues: CASTLGRGGETQYF.

This chain links TRBV7-9 with TRBJ2-1; 7 positions match TRBD2. The CDR3 totals 14 residues. Germline V gene sequence: CDR1 SEHNR, CDR2 FQNEAQ (reference sequence). The trim removed 2 bases at V and 3 bases at J, leaving 1 base unmatched. CDR3 loop: CASSLSGDYNEQFF. CDR3 nucleotide sequence: TGTGCCAGCAGCTTAAGCGGGGACTACAATGAGCAGTTCTTC.

The genes are TRBV9 and TRBJ1-1; 8 bases fit TRBD1. CDR1 SGDLS and CDR2 YYNGEE come from the germline V gene. The CDR3 extends over 14 amino acids. The ends lost 7 bases at V and 6 bases at J; junction bases unmatched: 11. This CDR3 reads CASGQGQQVAEAFF. Here the CDR3 DNA reads TGTGCCAGCGGACAGGGACAGCAGGTCGCTGAAGCTTTCTTT.

The chain combines TRBV29-1 with TRBJ2-3, with 9 positions matching TRBD1. Germline V CDR1 and CDR2: SQVTM, ANQGSEA. V lost 3 bases to trimming and J lost 5 bases; unmatched junction nucleotides: 9. The CDR3 covers 15 residues. CDR3 coding DNA: TGCAGCGTTGATGGCCGGGGGACAGGGATAGATACGCAGTATTTT. Protein product: CSVDGRGTGIDTQYF.

CDR3: CATSSGTASGNTIYF. Written as DNA, the CDR3 is TGTGCCACCAGCTCTGGGACAGCCTCTGGAAACACCATATATTTT. The chain recombines TRBV15 with TRBJ1-3; 7 bases agree with TRBD1. Germline CDR1 LNHNV, CDR2 YYDKDF (reference sequence). Germline trimming cut 5 bases from V and 0 bases from J; bases unmatched to any gene: 4. The CDR3 totals 15 residues.

The chain combines TRBV11-2 with TRBJ1-2; 10 positions match TRBD1. Germline V gene data show CDR1 as SGHAT and CDR2 as FQNNGV. J was trimmed by 7 bases and V by 5 bases; bases with no gene match: 4. The CDR3 runs 13 residues. CDR3 residues: CASSPTGGLGYTF. The CDR3 region has the DNA TGTGCCAGCAGCCCGACAGGGGGCCTTGGCTACACCTTC.

Only one count was recorded for this clone. The genes are TRBV4-1 and TRBJ1-5; 7 positions agree with TRBD1. The CDR3 covers 14 residues. The junction had 3 bases not matched to a gene; V was cut back by 1 base and J by 6 bases. Germline lookup yields CDR1 MGHRA and CDR2 YSYEKL. CDR3 sequence: CASSQGQGAQPQHF. The CDR3 coding sequence is TGCGCCAGCAGCCAAGGACAGGGTGCTCAGCCCCAGCATTTT.

The genes are TRBV5-1 and TRBJ2-5, with D possibly TRBD2 on 5 matching bases. In germline, CDR1 is SGHRS, CDR2 YFSETQ. V shed 5 bases and J shed 0 bases, with 14 bases lying between them. The CDR3 extends over 15 amino acids. The CDR3 DNA reads as TGCGCCAGCAGATGGACGCGCGGGCACCAAGAGACCCAGTACTTC. Translated, it gives CASRWTRGHQETQYF.

This chain connects TRBV6-2 or TRBV6-3 to TRBJ1-5, with D perhaps matching TRBD1 (5 bases). The CDR3 is 15 amino acids. V lost 5 bases and J lost 5, with 16 bases in between. Germline V lookup: CDR1 MNHEY, CDR2 SVGEGT. In DNA form, the CDR3 reads TGTGCCAGCAGTAAGAATTGGGACGGATATCAGCCCCAGCATTTT. This encodes CASSKNWDGYQPQHF.

The sample holds one count of this clone. This chain links TRBV7-9 with TRBJ1-2, with unresolved D. Germline CDR1 is SEHNR and CDR2 is FQNEAQ (reference sequence). CDR3 length equals 17 residues. Between the trimmed V and J ends, which lost 5 bases and 1 base, there was a span of 20 bases. The CDR3 DNA reads TGTGCCAGCAGCGGAGCCACCTCACTCCGGAGTAACTATGGCTACACCTTC. The encoded protein is CASSGATSLRSNYGYTF.

The chain employs TRBV5-6 and TRBJ2-5; no reliable D call. This CDR3 has 13 residues. Germline V gene lookup returns CDR1 SGHDT and CDR2 YYEEEE. Trimming took 4 bases from V and 5 from J, leaving 12 bases between them. CDR3 loop: CASSPSSRETQYF. The DNA of the CDR3 is TGTGCCAGCAGCCCCTCGTCCAGGGAGACCCAGTACTTC.

CDR3 bases: TGTGCCAGCTCACCGGTGGGCCCCAGTTACGAGCAGTACTTC. Protein sequence: CASSPVGPSYEQYF. The chain joins TRBV18 to TRBJ2-7; D not certain. The CDR3 extends over 14 amino acids. The V end lost 3 bases, the J end lost 4 bases, and 13 bases lay between the germline ends. From germline, CDR1 is KGHSH and CDR2 LQKENI.

This clone was recorded once. The rearrangement links TRBV28 to TRBJ1-6; D is uncertain. Germline CDR1 and CDR2: MDHEN and SYDVKM. This CDR3 has 20 amino acids. V was clipped by 5 bases and J by 0 bases, with 23 bases between them. Here the CDR3 DNA reads TGTGCCAGCAGTCCAAGAGGGAGACAACTAGGGAGCTCCTATAATTCACCCCTCCACTTT. Residues: CASSPRGRQLGSSYNSPLHF.

The chain is built from TRBV7-9 and TRBJ2-1; 10 bases are shared with TRBD2. CDR3 length: 15 residues. CDR1 SEHNR and CDR2 FQNEAQ come from the germline V gene (reference sequence). Germline trimming cut 6 bases from V and 6 bases from J; bases unmatched to any gene: 8. Here the CDR3 reads CASSLRAGGLNEQFF. CDR3 coding DNA: TGTGCCAGCAGTCTGAGAGCGGGAGGGCTCAATGAGCAGTTCTTC.

The gene calls are TRBV2 and TRBJ1-1; D is undetermined. Germline assignment: CDR1 SNHLY and CDR2 FYNNEI. The CDR3 runs 11 residues. The CDR3 protein is CALGMNTEAFF. CDR3 DNA: TGTGCTTTGGGGATGAACACTGAAGCTTTCTTT.

The chain has TRBV20-1 and TRBJ1-1; D gene uncertain. There are 13 residues in the CDR3. V was clipped by 3 bases and J by 3 bases, with 11 bases between them. Per the germline V gene, CDR1 is DFQATT and CDR2 is SNEGSKA (reference sequence). The CDR3 bases are TGCAGTGCTAGTTGGGGAGGATACACTGAAGCTTTCTTT. Its protein product is CSASWGGYTEAFF.

This rearrangement joins TRBV7-9 to TRBJ2-5; D is ambiguous. V lost 3 bases and J 5 bases, leaving 10 bases between the germline ends. Per the germline V gene, CDR1 is SEHNR and CDR2 is FQNEAQ (reference sequence). This CDR3 has 13 residues. The CDR3 DNA is TGTGCCAGCAGCTTTAGTAGCTCGGAGACCCAGTACTTC. Protein sequence: CASSFSSSETQYF.

The gene calls are TRBV15 and TRBJ1-2; the D gene is possibly TRBD1 (5 bases). V lost 3 bases, J lost 8 bases, and 13 bases lay in between. This CDR3 has 13 residues. Germline CDR1 and CDR2: LNHNV and YYDKDF (reference sequence). Here the CDR3 reads CATSRQGGVGYTF. The CDR3 DNA follows: TGTGCCACCAGCAGGCAGGGTGGGGTGGGCTACACCTTC.

The V gene is TRBV7-2, the J gene TRBJ2-1; D uncertain. The germline CDR1 and CDR2 sequences are SGHTA and FQGNSA. V lost 5 bases and J 8 bases, leaving 13 bases between the germline ends. The CDR3 loop spans 13 amino acids. The CDR3 here is CASSPWRDHEQFF. As DNA, the CDR3 is TGTGCCAGCAGCCCCTGGCGAGACCATGAGCAGTTCTTC.

The chain links TRBV6-2 or TRBV6-3 to TRBJ2-1; D tentatively fits TRBD1 or TRBD2 (5 bases each). CDR1 is MNHEY, CDR2 SVGEGT, per germline. Trimming stripped 0 bases from V and 8 bases from J, with 17 bases between. The CDR3 sequence is 16 residues long. The CDR3 region has the DNA TGTGCCAGCAGTTACTCGGAACGGGACCCCCCCCATGAGCAGTTCTTC. Encoded protein: CASSYSERDPPHEQFF.

The chain links TRBV7-9 to TRBJ1-4; 7 bases match TRBD1. From germline, CDR1 is SEHNR and CDR2 FQNEAQ (reference sequence). The CDR3 loop spans 17 amino acids. Unmatched junction bases numbered 13, after V lost 5 bases and J lost 4 bases. The CDR3 loop is CASSQMVPGQSNEKLFF. The CDR3 region has the DNA TGTGCCAGCAGCCAGATGGTTCCGGGACAGAGTAATGAAAAACTGTTTTTT.

J is TRBJ1-1 and V is TRBV6-5; TRBD1 is a possible D gene (6 bases). The V gene lost 5 bases and the J gene lost 6 bases, with 13 bases spanning the gap. Germline V gene sequence: CDR1 MNHEY, CDR2 SVGAGI. The CDR3 length is 13 residues. The CDR3 loop reads CASSSRGWAEAFF. The CDR3 DNA is TGTGCCAGCAGTAGCAGGGGTTGGGCTGAAGCTTTCTTT.

This clone was counted a single time. The chain recombines TRBV6-5 with TRBJ2-2, with no clear D. This CDR3 is 13 amino acids long. Trimming cost V 5 bases and J 6 bases, with 10 bases left between them. The germline CDR1 and CDR2 sequences are MNHEY and SVGAGI. CDR3 region: CASSRSWAGELFF. In DNA, the CDR3 is TGTGCCAGCAGTCGTTCTTGGGCCGGGGAGCTGTTTTTT.

The V and J genes are TRBV5-6 and TRBJ1-6, with a weak D call TRBD1 (6 bases). Trimming removed 1 base at V and 7 bases at J, with 21 bases between. Germline CDR1 SGHDT, CDR2 YYEEEE. This CDR3 has 18 amino acids. CDR3 DNA sequence: TGTGCCAGCAGCTTGAGCTTCGCGGCAGGGGCAGGAAATTCACCCCTCCACTTT. Translated: CASSLSFAAGAGNSPLHF.

This clone came up once. This rearrangement joins TRBV19 to TRBJ1-6; 7 bases line up with TRBD1. The CDR3 totals 16 residues. Germline V gene sequence: CDR1 LNHDA, CDR2 SQIVND (reference sequence). With 6 bases clipped from V and 0 bases from J, the junction kept 5 bases outside the gene matches. CDR3 bases: TGTGCCAGTAGCCCAGGGGGAAGCTCCTATAATTCACCCCTCCACTTT. It specifies CASSPGGSSYNSPLHF.